This T cell receptor (beta chain) was sequenced for a study of beta chain features in type 1 diabetes. Study at large: Analysis included around 110,000,000 sorted cells drawn from all samples. Study-wide findings and caveats: The naive, central memory and Treg TCRB repertoires of patients appeared to be more similar to one another than those of healthy donors. Lower insertion and higher deletion counts appeared at VDJ junctions in type 1 diabetes patients.

Investigators reverse transcribed all isolated RNA, so they sequenced expressed TCRB transcripts. The method was immunoSEQ multiplex PCR; TCRdb's version includes in-frame clones alone and lacks a portion of them. The data hold 900,000 or so clones, with roughly a sixth observed a single time. Germline CDR1 MNHNY, CDR2 SVGAGI (reference sequence). The CDR3 totals 15 residues. This clone came up a few times. Antigen: not known. The junction departs from the called germline gene at one end, perhaps through a read error. The sample taken for sequencing was naive CD4+ T cells from blood. V is TRBV6-6 and J is TRBJ2-5; D may be TRBD2 (5 bases). The TCR comes from a woman under 30 in good health. CDR3 sequence reads: CAISEGRLYQETQYF. The CDR3 nucleotides read TGTGCCATCAGTGAGGGCAGGCTGTACCAAGAGACCCAGTACTTC.